The present entry profiles one T cell receptor (beta chain) with its context. Per the study methods: Estimated nucleated cell counts came from reference gene primer amplification. Data came from immunoSEQ multiplex PCR; TCRdb stores just in-frame clones and leaves some out. V, J and clone size were drawn from that table, and D and trimming were deduced from the DNA. The sample has about 140,000 clones, 85% seen once; the top ten hold just under 3%. This sample stems from a study of blood T cell repertoires in COVID-19. Study background: From the United States, Italy and Spain came samples of acute and convalescent COVID-19. T cells, B-cell-depleted T cells, or PBMCs provided the cDNA or gDNA that served as material.

CDR3 length: 15 residues. Per the germline V gene, CDR1 is GTSNPN and CDR2 is SVGIG (reference sequence). Trimming pared 2 bases from V and 4 bases from J, leaving 15 bases between. The sequenced sample was peripheral blood. The J gene is TRBJ1-5, the V gene TRBV30, with a possible D match to TRBD1 (5 bases). The sequence was obtained from a man aged 50 to 60 with acute or convalescent COVID-19. The CDR3 DNA is TGTGCCTGGAGTAACGGGCAGGGCTTTAATCAGCCCCAGCATTTT. It encodes CAWSNGQGFNQPQHF.